The T cell receptor (beta chain) described here comes from a study of molecular identifiers for immune sequencing clone quantification. General study findings and limits: Detectable among roughly 1 million naive cells, according to reports, was Jurkat TCR RNA spiked in from one cell.

In the case of this clonotype: What it binds is unknown.

The CDR3 runs to 17 residues. TCRdb independently ran MiXCR on the PCR reads; one entry per CDR3 protein. The top ten hold approximately 0.75% of the sample, which has hundreds of thousands of distinct CDR3 sequences, about 25% seen once. J is TRBJ2-3 and V is TRBV21-1; the DNA was not compared with TRBD2, the D call given in the table. TRBV21-1 is a recognized pseudogene. Sequencing was performed on naive CD8+ T cells from blood, with Jurkat cell RNA spiked in. Documented subset: FACS-sorted CD8+CD4-CCR7+CD45RA+ naive T cells. The TCR sequence derives from a human donor in good health. Some libraries in this study had Jurkat cell RNA spiked in. The CDR3 nucleotides are TGTGCCAGCACGGGGGGGGAGGGCCCTCTTAAAATAGGTACGCAGTATTTT. This codes for CASTGGEGPLKIGTQYF.